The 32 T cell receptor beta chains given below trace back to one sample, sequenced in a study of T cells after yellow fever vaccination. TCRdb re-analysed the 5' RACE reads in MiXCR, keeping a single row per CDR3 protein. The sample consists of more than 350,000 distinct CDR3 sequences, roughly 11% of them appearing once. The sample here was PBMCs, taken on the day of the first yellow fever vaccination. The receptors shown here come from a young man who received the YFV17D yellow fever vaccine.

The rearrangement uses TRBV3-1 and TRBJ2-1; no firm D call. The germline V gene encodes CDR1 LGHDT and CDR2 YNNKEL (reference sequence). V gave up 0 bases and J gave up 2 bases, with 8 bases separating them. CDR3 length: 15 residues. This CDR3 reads CASSQDGPTYNEQFF. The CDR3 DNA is TGTGCCAGCAGCCAAGACGGACCCACCTACAATGAGCAGTTCTTC.

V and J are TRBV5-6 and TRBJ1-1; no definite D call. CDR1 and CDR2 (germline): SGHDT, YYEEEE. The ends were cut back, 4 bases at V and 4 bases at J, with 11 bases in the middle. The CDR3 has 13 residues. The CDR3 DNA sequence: TGTGCCAGCAGCCTAGCCTTGTTCACTGAAGCTTTCTTT. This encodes CASSLALFTEAFF.

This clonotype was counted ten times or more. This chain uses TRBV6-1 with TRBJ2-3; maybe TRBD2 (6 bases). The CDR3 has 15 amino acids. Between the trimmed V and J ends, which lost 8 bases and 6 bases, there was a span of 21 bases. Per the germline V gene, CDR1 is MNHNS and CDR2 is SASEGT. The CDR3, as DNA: TGTGCCAGCGCGCTTAGCGGCTCCGACGGGGATACGCAGTATTTT. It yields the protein CASALSGSDGDTQYF.

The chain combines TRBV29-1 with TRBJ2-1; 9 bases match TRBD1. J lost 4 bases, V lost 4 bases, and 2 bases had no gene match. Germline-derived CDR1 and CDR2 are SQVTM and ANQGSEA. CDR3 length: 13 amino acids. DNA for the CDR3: TGCAGCGTTGGACAGGGGGAGTACAATGAGCAGTTCTTC. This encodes CSVGQGEYNEQFF.

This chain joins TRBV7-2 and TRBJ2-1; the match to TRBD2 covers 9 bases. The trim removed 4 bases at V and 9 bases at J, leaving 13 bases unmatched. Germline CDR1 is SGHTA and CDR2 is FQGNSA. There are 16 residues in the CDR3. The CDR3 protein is CASSSGLASGESEQFF. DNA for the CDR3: TGTGCCAGCAGCTCGGGCTTGGCTAGCGGGGAAAGTGAGCAGTTCTTC.

The chain's CDR3 is CASSGWTSGGEYNEQFF. The DNA for the CDR3 is TGTGCCAGCAGCGGATGGACTAGCGGGGGGGAATACAATGAGCAGTTCTTC. The chain links TRBV7-2 to TRBJ2-1; 15 bases match TRBD2. CDR1 and CDR2 from the germline V gene are SGHTA and FQGNSA. CDR3 length: 17 residues. V gave up 5 bases and J gave up 4 bases; unmatched junction bases: 6.

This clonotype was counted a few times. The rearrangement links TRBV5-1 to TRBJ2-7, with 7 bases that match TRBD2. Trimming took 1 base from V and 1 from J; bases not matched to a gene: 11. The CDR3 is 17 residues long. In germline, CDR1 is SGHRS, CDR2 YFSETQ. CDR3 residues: CASSLRDWGGLSYEQYF. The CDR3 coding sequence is TGCGCCAGCAGCTTGCGAGATTGGGGGGGTTTATCCTACGAGCAGTACTTC.

In DNA, the CDR3 is TGCGCCAGCAGCTGGAGGGGACAGGGGGCGGAAAAACTGTTTTTT. This encodes CASSWRGQGAEKLFF. The chain is built from TRBV5-1 and TRBJ1-4; 12 nucleotides agree with TRBD1. The CDR3 runs 15 residues. Germline V gene data show CDR1 as SGHRS and CDR2 as YFSETQ. The J segment lost 8 bases and the V segment lost 3 bases, leaving 5 bases of the junction unmatched.

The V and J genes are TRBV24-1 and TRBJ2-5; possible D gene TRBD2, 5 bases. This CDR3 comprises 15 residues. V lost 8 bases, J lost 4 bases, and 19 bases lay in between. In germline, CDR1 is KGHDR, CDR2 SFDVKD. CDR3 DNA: TGTGCCACCACTCGGGCTTCGGGGATGCGAGAGACCCAGTACTTC. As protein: CATTRASGMRETQYF.

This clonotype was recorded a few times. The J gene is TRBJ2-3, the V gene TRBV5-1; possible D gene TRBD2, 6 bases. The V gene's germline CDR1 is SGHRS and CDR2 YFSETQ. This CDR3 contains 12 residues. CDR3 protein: CAWGPEGDTQYF. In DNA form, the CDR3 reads TGCGCTTGGGGTCCGGAGGGAGATACGCAGTATTTT.

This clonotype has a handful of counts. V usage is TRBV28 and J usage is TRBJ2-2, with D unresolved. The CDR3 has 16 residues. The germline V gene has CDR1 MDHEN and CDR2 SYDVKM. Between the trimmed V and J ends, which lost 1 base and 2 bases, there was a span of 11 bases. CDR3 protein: CASSLLALVNTGELFF. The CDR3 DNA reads TGTGCCAGCAGTTTATTAGCCTTAGTAAACACCGGGGAGCTGTTTTTT.

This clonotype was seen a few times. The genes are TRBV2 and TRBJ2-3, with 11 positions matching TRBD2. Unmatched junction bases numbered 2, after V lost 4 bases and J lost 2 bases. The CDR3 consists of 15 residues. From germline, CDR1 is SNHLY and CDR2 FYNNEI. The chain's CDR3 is CASSVTSGVTDTQYF. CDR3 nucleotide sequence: TGTGCCAGCAGTGTGACTAGCGGGGTCACAGATACGCAGTATTTT.

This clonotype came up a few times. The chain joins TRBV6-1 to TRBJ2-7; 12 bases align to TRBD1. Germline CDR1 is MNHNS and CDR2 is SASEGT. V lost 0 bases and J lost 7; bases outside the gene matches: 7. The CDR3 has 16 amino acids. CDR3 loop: CASSEAGQGAFWEQYF. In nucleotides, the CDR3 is TGTGCCAGCAGTGAAGCGGGACAGGGGGCCTTCTGGGAGCAGTACTTC.

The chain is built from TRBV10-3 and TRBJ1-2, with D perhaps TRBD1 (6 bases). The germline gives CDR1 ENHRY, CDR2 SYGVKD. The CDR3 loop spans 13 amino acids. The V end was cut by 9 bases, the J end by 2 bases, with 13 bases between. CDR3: CAIWTATNYGYTF. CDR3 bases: TGTGCCATTTGGACAGCTACGAACTATGGCTACACCTTC.

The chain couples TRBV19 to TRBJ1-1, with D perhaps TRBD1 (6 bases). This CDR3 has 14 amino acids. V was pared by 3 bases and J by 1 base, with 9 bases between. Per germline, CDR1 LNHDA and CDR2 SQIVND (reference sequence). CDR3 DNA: TGTGCCAGTAGTATTGCAGGGGAGAACACTGAAGCTTTCTTT. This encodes CASSIAGENTEAFF.

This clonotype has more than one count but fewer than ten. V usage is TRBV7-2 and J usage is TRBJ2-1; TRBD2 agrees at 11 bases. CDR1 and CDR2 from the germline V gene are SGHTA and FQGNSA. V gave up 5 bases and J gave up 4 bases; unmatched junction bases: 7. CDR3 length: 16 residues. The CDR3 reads CASSPPGLAVYNEQFF. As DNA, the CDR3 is TGTGCCAGCAGCCCGCCGGGACTAGCGGTTTACAATGAGCAGTTCTTC.

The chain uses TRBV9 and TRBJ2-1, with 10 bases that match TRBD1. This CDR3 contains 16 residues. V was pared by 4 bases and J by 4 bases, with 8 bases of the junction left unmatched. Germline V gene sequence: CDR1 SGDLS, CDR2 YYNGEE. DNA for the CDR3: TGTGCCAGCAGCCGAAAGACAGGGGGCCTTTACAATGAGCAGTTCTTC. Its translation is CASSRKTGGLYNEQFF. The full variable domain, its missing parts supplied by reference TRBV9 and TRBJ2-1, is DSGVTQTPKHLITATGQRVTLRCSPRSGDLSVYWYQQSLDQGLQFLIQYYNGEERAKGNILERFSAQQFPDLHSELNLSSLELGDSALYFCASSRKTGGLYNEQFFGPGTRLTVL.

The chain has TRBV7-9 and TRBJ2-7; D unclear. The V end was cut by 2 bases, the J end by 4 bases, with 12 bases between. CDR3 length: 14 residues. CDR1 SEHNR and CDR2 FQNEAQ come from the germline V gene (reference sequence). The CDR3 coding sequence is TGTGCCAGCAGCTTATCCGGCAACTCTTACGAGCAGTACTTC. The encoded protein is CASSLSGNSYEQYF.

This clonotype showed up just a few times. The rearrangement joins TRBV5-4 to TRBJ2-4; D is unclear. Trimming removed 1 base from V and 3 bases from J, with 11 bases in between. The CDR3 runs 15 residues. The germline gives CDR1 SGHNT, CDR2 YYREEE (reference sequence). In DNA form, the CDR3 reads TGTGCCAGCAGCTTGAACCAGGATAACAAAAACATTCAGTACTTC. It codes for CASSLNQDNKNIQYF.

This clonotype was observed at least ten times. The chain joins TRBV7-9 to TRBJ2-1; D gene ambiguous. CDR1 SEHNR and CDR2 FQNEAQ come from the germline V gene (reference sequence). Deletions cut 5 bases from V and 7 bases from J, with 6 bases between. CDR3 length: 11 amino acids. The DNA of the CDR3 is TGTGCCAGCAGCCCCCAGAATGAGCAGTTCTTC. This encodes CASSPQNEQFF.

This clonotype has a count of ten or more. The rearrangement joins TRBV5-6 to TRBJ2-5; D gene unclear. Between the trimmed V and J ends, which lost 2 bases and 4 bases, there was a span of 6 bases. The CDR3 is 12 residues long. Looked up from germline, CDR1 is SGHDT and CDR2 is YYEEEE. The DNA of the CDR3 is TGTGCCAGCAGCTTATCGAGAGAGACCCAGTACTTC. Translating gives CASSLSRETQYF.

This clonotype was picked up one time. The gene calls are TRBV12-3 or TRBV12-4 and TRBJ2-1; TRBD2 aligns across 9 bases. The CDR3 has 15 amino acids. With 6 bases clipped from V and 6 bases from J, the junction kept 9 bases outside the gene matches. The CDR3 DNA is TGTGCCAGCAGCCCGCTAGCGGGGCTTACCAATGAGCAGTTCTTC. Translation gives CASSPLAGLTNEQFF.

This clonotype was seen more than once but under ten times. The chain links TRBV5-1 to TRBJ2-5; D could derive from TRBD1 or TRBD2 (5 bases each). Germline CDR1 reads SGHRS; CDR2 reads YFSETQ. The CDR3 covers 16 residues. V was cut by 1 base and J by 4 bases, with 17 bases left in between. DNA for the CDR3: TGCGCCAGCAGCTTGTTGAACCCGAGGGGTGGAGAGACCCAGTACTTC. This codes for CASSLLNPRGGETQYF.

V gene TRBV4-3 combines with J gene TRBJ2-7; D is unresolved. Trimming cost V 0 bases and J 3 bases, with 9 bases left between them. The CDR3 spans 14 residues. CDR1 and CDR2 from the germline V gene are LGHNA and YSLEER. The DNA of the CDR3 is TGCGCCAGCAGCCAAGATCTAGGGCACTACGAGCAGTACTTC. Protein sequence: CASSQDLGHYEQYF.

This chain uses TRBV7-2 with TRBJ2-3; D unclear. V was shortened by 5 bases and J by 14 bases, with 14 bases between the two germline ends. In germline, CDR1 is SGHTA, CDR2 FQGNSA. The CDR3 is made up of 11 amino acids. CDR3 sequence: CASSRTLQLYF. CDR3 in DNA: TGTGCCAGCAGCCGAACTCTCCAGTTGTATTTT.

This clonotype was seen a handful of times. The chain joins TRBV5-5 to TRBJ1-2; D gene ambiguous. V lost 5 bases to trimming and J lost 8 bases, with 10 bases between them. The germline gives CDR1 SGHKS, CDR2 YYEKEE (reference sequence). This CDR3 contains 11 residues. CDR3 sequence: CASRRTLGYTF. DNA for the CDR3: TGTGCCAGCAGGCGGACGCTAGGCTACACCTTC. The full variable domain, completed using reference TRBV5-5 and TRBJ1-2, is DAGVTQSPTHLIKTRGQQVTLRCSPISGHKSVSWYQQVLGQGPQFIFQYYEKEERGRGNFPDRFSARQFPNYSSELNVNALLLGDSALYLCASRRTLGYTFGSGTRLTVV.

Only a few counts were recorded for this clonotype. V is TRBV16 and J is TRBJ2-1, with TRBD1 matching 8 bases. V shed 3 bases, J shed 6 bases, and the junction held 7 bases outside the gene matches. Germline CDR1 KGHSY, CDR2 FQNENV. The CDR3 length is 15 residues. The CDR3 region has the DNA TGTGCCAGCAGCCAGCTTAAGACAGGGGTCAATGAGCAGTTCTTC. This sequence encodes CASSQLKTGVNEQFF. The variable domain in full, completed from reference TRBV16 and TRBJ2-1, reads GEEVAQTPKHLVRGEGQKAKLYCAPIKGHSYVFWYQQVLKNEFKFLISFQNENVFDETGMPKERFSAKCLPNSPCSLEIQATKLEDSAVYFCASSQLKTGVNEQFFGPGTRLTVL.

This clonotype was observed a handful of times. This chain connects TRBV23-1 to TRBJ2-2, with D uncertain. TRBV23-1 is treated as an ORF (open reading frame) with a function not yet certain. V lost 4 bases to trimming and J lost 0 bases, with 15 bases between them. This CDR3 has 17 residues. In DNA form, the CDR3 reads TGCGCCAGCAGTCTGAGACATCTTTTTCCGAACACCGGGGAGCTGTTTTTT. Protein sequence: CASSLRHLFPNTGELFF.

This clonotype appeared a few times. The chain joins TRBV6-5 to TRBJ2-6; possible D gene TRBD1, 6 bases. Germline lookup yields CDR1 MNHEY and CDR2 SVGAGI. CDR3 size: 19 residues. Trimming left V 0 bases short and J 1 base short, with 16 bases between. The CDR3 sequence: CASSYSNFFQGSGANVLTF. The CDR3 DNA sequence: TGTGCCAGCAGTTACTCGAACTTTTTCCAGGGGTCTGGGGCCAACGTCCTGACTTTC.

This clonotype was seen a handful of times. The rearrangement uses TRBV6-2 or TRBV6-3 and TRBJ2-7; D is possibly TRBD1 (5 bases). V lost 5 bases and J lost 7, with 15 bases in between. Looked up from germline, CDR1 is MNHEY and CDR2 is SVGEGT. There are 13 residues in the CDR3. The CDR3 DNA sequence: TGTGCCAGCAGTCTGGGGCTATTCGGGGAGCAGTACGTC. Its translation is CASSLGLFGEQYV.

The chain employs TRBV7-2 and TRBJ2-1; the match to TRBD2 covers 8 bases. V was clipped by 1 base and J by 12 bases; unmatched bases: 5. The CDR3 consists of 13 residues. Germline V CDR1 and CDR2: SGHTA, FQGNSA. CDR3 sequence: CASSLGREGWQFF. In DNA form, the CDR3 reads TGTGCCAGCAGCTTAGGACGGGAGGGCTGGCAGTTCTTC. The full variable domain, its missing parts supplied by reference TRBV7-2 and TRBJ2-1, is GAGVSQSPSNKVTEKGKDVELRCDPISGHTALYWYRQSLGQGLEFLIYFQGNSAPDKSGLPSDRFSAERTGGSVSTLTIQRTQQEDSAVYLCASSLGREGWQFFGPGTRLTVL.

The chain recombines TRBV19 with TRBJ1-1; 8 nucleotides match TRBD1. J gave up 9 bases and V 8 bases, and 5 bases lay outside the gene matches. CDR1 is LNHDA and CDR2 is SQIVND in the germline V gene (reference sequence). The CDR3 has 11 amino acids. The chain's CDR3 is CASLQGGKAFF. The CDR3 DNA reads TGTGCCAGTTTACAGGGGGGAAAAGCTTTCTTT.